The 15 T cell receptor beta chains below come from one sample, sequenced in a study of blood T cell repertoires in COVID-19. Using immunoSEQ multiplex PCR, the repertoire was profiled, and TCRdb retains in-frame clones only, with some absent. The sample has 240,000 or so clones, 75% to 90% seen once. The sample was PBMCs or T cells enriched from blood (not recorded which). These receptors all stem from a man in his forties who had recovered from COVID-19.

CDR3 in amino acids: CASSSGSYEQYF. CDR3 bases: TGTGCCAGCAGTTCGGGGTCCTACGAGCAGTACTTC. The chain links TRBV28 to TRBJ2-7; a possible D gene is TRBD2 (5 bases). The V end lost 4 bases, the J end lost 1 base, and 5 bases lay between the germline ends. The CDR3 spans 12 residues. Germline V gene data show CDR1 as MDHEN and CDR2 as SYDVKM.

The gene calls are TRBV11-2 and TRBJ1-2; D may be TRBD1 (5 bases). The V gene lost 6 bases and the J gene lost 4 bases, with 15 bases spanning the gap. Germline values: CDR1 SGHAT, CDR2 FQNNGV. The CDR3 spans 14 residues. Here the CDR3 reads CASSGLGGTYGYTF. The CDR3 DNA reads TGTGCCAGCAGTGGATTGGGGGGGACCTATGGCTACACCTTC.

The genes are TRBV20-1 and TRBJ2-7; 10 bases are shared with TRBD2. CDR3 length: 15 amino acids. CDR1 is DFQATT and CDR2 is SNEGSKA in the germline V gene (reference sequence). The V segment lost 6 bases and the J segment 7 bases; nucleotides outside the gene matches: 15. The CDR3 DNA reads TGCAGTGCCAGTGATCCAGCGGGAGGGTTTTGGGAGCAGTACTTC. It encodes CSASDPAGGFWEQYF.

The chain joins TRBV7-2 to TRBJ2-7, with 11 positions matching TRBD2. There are 14 residues in the CDR3. The junction had 9 bases not matched to a gene; V was cut back by 6 bases and J by 8 bases. Germline V gene lookup returns CDR1 SGHTA and CDR2 FQGNSA. The CDR3 nucleotides read TGTGCCAGCAGTCGTACTAGCGGGAGCCCGCAGCAGTACTTC. Its protein is CASSRTSGSPQQYF.

Concerning this clone itself: Given a much more abundant clone one base away, this may be a read error. This chain links TRBV5-5 with TRBJ2-1, with D perhaps matching TRBD1 (6 bases). This CDR3 has 14 amino acids. Between the trimmed V and J ends, which lost 4 bases and 0 bases, there was a span of 8 bases. Per germline, CDR1 SGHKS and CDR2 YYEKEE (reference sequence). The CDR3 loop reads CASSQGSSYNEQFF. Here the CDR3 DNA reads TGTGCCAGCAGCCAGGGGAGCTCCTACAATGAGCAGTTCTTC.

The chain joins TRBV3-1 (or the pseudogene TRBV3-2) to TRBJ1-6; TRBD1 is a possible D gene (5 bases). V shed 0 bases and J shed 8 bases, with 14 bases lying between them. Germline CDR1 LGHDT, CDR2 YNNKEL (reference sequence). The CDR3 loop spans 16 amino acids. The CDR3 region is CASSQDRQIGDSPLHF. In DNA, the CDR3 is TGTGCCAGCAGCCAAGATCGACAGATCGGCGATTCACCCCTCCACTTT.

The V and J genes are TRBV19 and TRBJ2-1, with a tentative D call TRBD1 (6 bases). CDR1 and CDR2 from the germline V gene are LNHDA and SQIVND (reference sequence). This CDR3 has 16 residues. V gave up 4 bases and J gave up 8 bases, with 21 bases separating them. The CDR3 DNA reads as TGTGCCAGTAGTAGGGTCCAGGGGAGTTTTTGGGATGAGCAGTTCTTC. Protein product: CASSRVQGSFWDEQFF.

The chain combines TRBV5-1 with TRBJ1-3; 9 nucleotides align to TRBD1. This CDR3 contains 16 residues. Germline V gene sequence: CDR1 SGHRS, CDR2 YFSETQ. V was clipped by 5 bases and J by 9 bases; unmatched bases: 15. This CDR3 is CASSGTGTGFLSTIYF. The CDR3 DNA reads as TGCGCCAGCAGTGGAACCGGGACAGGGTTTTTGAGCACCATATATTTT.

The chain combines TRBV5-4 with TRBJ2-3, with TRBD1 as a possible D gene (6 bases). The CDR3 extends over 14 amino acids. Germline CDR1 is SGHNT and CDR2 is YYREEE (reference sequence). The germline V and J ends were trimmed by 2 bases and 0 bases, with 7 bases remaining between them. The CDR3 sequence is CASSFGQSTDTQYF. For the CDR3, the DNA is TGTGCCAGCAGCTTTGGACAGAGCACAGATACGCAGTATTTT.

This sequence joins TRBV6-5 and TRBJ2-3; D possibly corresponds to TRBD1 (6 bases). The CDR3 is 13 residues long. Looked up from germline, CDR1 is MNHEY and CDR2 is SVGAGI. Trimming took 9 bases from V and 0 from J, leaving 10 bases between them. The CDR3 nucleotides read TGTGCCAGTCACAGGGATAGCACAGATACGCAGTATTTT. The encoded protein is CASHRDSTDTQYF.

This chain connects TRBV25-1 to TRBJ1-6, with TRBD1 identical over 7 bases. After removal of 7 bases from V and 10 bases from J, the junction contained 7 bases not matched to a gene. The CDR3 is 13 amino acids. Germline V gives CDR1 MGHDK, CDR2 SYGVNS. CDR3 in DNA: TGTGCCAGCAATTCACAGGGGAAATCACCCCTCCACTTT. Encoded protein: CASNSQGKSPLHF.

This clone occurred a few times. The chain is built from TRBV5-1 and TRBJ2-7; 8 bases align to TRBD1. Germline V gene sequence: CDR1 SGHRS, CDR2 YFSETQ. After removal of 0 bases from V and 0 bases from J, the junction contained 5 bases not matched to a gene. The CDR3 has 16 amino acids. The CDR3 loop is CASSLEVTGDSYEQYF. The CDR3 DNA is TGCGCCAGCAGCTTGGAAGTGACAGGGGACTCCTACGAGCAGTACTTC.

The chain uses TRBV28 and TRBJ1-5; D remains unclear. The CDR3 sequence is 17 residues long. Germline-derived CDR1 and CDR2 are MDHEN and SYDVKM. Trimming took 2 bases from V and 0 from J, leaving 14 bases between them. The CDR3 loop reads CASSLSLGSYSNQPQHF. Here the CDR3 DNA reads TGTGCCAGCAGTTTAAGTCTTGGCAGTTATAGCAATCAGCCCCAGCATTTT.

The CDR3 nucleotides are TGTGCCAGCAGCGACAGGGTCCACTCACCCCTCCACTTT. Protein product: CASSDRVHSPLHF. The chain links TRBV5-4 to TRBJ1-6; 7 bases are a match to TRBD1. The V gene end was trimmed by 4 bases and the J gene end by 10 bases; junction bases not matched to a gene: 5. Per the germline V gene, CDR1 is SGHNT and CDR2 is YYREEE (reference sequence). The CDR3 has 13 residues.

As for this clone: The sample holds other DNA sequences that translate to the same CDR3. V and J are TRBV4-1 and TRBJ1-5; tentative D call: TRBD1 (6 bases). The germline CDR1 and CDR2 sequences are MGHRA and YSYEKL. V shed 0 bases and J shed 2 bases, with 11 bases lying between them. The CDR3 sequence is 16 residues long. CDR3 bases: TGCGCCAGCAGCCAAGATGGGGGCTTTGGCAATCAGCCCCAGCATTTT. This gives the protein CASSQDGGFGNQPQHF.